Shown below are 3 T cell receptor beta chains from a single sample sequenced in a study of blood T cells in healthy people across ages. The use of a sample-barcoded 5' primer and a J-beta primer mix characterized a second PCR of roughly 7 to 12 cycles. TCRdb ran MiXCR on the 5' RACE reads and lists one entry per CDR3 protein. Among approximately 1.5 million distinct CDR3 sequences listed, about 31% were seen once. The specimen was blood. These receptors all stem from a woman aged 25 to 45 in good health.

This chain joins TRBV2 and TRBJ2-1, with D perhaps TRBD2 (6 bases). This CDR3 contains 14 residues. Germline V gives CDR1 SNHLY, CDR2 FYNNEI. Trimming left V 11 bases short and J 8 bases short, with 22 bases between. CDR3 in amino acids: CAQQWPGGRDEQFF. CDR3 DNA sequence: TGTGCCCAGCAATGGCCCGGGGGTAGGGATGAGCAGTTCTTC.

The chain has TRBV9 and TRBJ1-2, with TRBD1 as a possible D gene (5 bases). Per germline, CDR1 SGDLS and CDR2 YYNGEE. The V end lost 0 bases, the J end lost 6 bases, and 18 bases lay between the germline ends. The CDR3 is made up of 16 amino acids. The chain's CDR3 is CASSVELQGSGDGYTF. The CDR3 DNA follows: TGTGCCAGCAGCGTAGAGCTCCAGGGCTCTGGGGATGGCTACACCTTC.

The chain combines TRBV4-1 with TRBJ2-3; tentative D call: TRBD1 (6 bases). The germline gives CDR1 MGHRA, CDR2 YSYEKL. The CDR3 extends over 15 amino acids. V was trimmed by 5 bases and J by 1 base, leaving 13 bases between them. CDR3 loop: CASSEQGFGTDTQYF. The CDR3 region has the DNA TGCGCCAGCAGCGAACAGGGCTTTGGCACAGATACGCAGTATTTT.